This TCR beta chain was captured in a study of T cells after yellow fever vaccination. CDR3 length equals 13 residues. The V and J ends lost 5 bases and 6 bases, in that order; junction bases with no gene match: 6. Germline CDR1 is SGHTA and CDR2 is FQGNSA. TCRdb recomputed calls from the 5' RACE reads with MiXCR, one row per CDR3 protein. The table lists 200,000 to 300,000 distinct CDR3 sequences, 10% to 15% of them singletons. The rearrangement joins TRBV7-2 to TRBJ1-2, with 7 bases matching TRBD1. The sequencing used CD4+ T cells sorted from PBMCs, collected 45 days after the yellow fever booster vaccination. This sequence was found in a man aged 30-40 years who received the YFV17D yellow fever vaccine. CDR3 in DNA: TGTGCCAGCAGCCTCGGACAGGCGGATGGCTACACCTTC. It codes for CASSLGQADGYTF.